Following are 9 T cell receptor beta chains from one sample sequenced in a study of T-cell memory formation after mild COVID-19. TCRdb used MiXCR to reprocess the 5' RACE reads, holding one entry per CDR3 protein. Seen here are over 450,000 distinct CDR3 sequences, around 21% observed once, and the top ten hold around 12%. The specimen was PBMCs or a T cell subset sorted from them (not recorded which). These receptors all stem from an adult woman who had mild COVID-19 (a few samples of this study predate the infection). Cell type and time point are not known.

CDR3 in amino acids: CATSDTPGGRVYEQFF. CDR3 nucleotides: TGTGCCACCAGTGATACCCCAGGGGGCAGGGTTTATGAGCAGTTCTTC. The chain combines TRBV24-1 with TRBJ2-1; TRBD1 matches at 8 bases. Germline CDR1 reads KGHDR; CDR2 reads SFDVKD. The CDR3 has 16 residues. The V gene end was trimmed by 3 bases and the J gene end by 8 bases; junction bases not matched to a gene: 11.

This clonotype was detected a few times. CDR3 in DNA: TGTGCCAGCAGCTCAAATAAGGACAGGGGGACATCCTCCTACGAGCAGTACTTC. Its translation: CASSSNKDRGTSSYEQYF. The J gene is TRBJ2-7, the V gene TRBV12-3 or TRBV12-4; TRBD1 agrees at 10 bases. The CDR3 contains 18 residues. V lost 6 bases and J lost 0; bases outside the gene matches: 14.

This clonotype occurred a few times. CDR3 in DNA: TGCAGCGTTCTCGGCGGGAGGTATGAGCAGTTCTTC. Its translation is CSVLGGRYEQFF. The rearrangement uses TRBV29-1 and TRBJ2-1; TRBD2 matches at 8 bases. The CDR3 is made up of 12 amino acids. Germline-derived CDR1 and CDR2 are SQVTM and ANQGSEA. The V segment lost 5 bases and the J segment 8 bases; nucleotides outside the gene matches: 5.

There are a few counts of this clonotype. The rearrangement uses TRBV7-8 and TRBJ2-3; 12 bases agree with TRBD2. Looked up from germline, CDR1 is SGHVS and CDR2 is FQNEAQ. CDR3 length equals 19 residues. Losses at the gene ends were 2 bases for V and 5 bases for J; bases not matched to a gene: 14. This CDR3 reads CASSLHASGRAEHGDTQYF. The CDR3 DNA follows: TGTGCCAGCAGCTTACATGCTAGCGGGAGGGCCGAGCATGGAGATACGCAGTATTTT. Full variable domain (outside the CDR3, taken from reference TRBV7-8 and TRBJ2-3): GAGVSQSPRYKVAKRGQDVALRCDPISGHVSLFWYQQALGQGPEFLTYFQNEAQLDKSGLPSDRFFAERPEGSVSTLKIQRTQQEDSAVYLCASSLHASGRAEHGDTQYFGPGTRLTVL.

The rearrangement links TRBV5-1 to TRBJ1-2, with D possibly matching TRBD1 (5 bases). The CDR3 contains 14 residues. CDR1 is SGHRS, CDR2 YFSETQ, per germline. V shed 6 bases and J shed 5 bases, with 17 bases lying between them. CDR3 sequence reads: CASTDRGPGYGYTF. The CDR3 nucleotides are TGCGCCAGCACTGATCGGGGCCCCGGTTATGGCTACACCTTC.

This chain uses TRBV20-1 with TRBJ1-1; possibly TRBD1 for D (5 bases). Trimming left V 3 bases short and J 1 base short, with 12 bases between. Germline CDR1 and CDR2: DFQATT and SNEGSKA (reference sequence). The CDR3 extends over 14 amino acids. The CDR3 is CSASSRGGNTEAFF. Written as DNA, the CDR3 is TGCAGTGCTAGTTCTCGGGGGGGGAACACTGAAGCTTTCTTT.

CDR3 amino acids: CASASSGKETQYF. The CDR3 DNA reads TGCGCCAGCGCCTCTAGCGGAAAAGAGACCCAGTACTTC. The chain couples TRBV10-2 to TRBJ2-5; 7 bases agree with TRBD2. This CDR3 is 13 amino acids long. With 8 bases clipped from V and 3 bases from J, the junction kept 6 bases outside the gene matches. From germline, CDR1 is WSHSY and CDR2 SAAADI.

The table lists this clonotype with a few counts. This rearrangement joins TRBV10-3 to TRBJ2-5; D could derive from TRBD1 or TRBD2 (5 bases each). The CDR3 consists of 12 residues. Trimming cost V 8 bases and J 4 bases, with 11 bases left between them. CDR1 and CDR2 from the germline V gene are ENHRY and SYGVKD. The DNA of the CDR3 is TGTGCCATCGGGGTGAGGGGAGAGACCCAGTACTTC. Translating it yields CAIGVRGETQYF.

This clonotype was counted only a few times. The chain couples TRBV6-6 to TRBJ1-2; D uncertain. This CDR3 spans 17 amino acids. The germline V and J ends were trimmed by 0 bases and 1 base, with 15 bases remaining between them. Germline loops: CDR1 MNHNY, CDR2 SVGAGI (reference sequence). This CDR3 is CASSYSPRGGYNYGYTF. In DNA form, the CDR3 reads TGTGCCAGCAGTTACTCCCCCCGGGGAGGGTATAACTATGGCTACACCTTC.